Described below is a single T cell receptor (beta chain) sequence and its context. This sample is drawn from a study of T cells in Graves' hyperthyroidism and ophthalmopathy. Not enrolled were patients with uncontrolled infection, other autoimmune disease, pregnancy or lactation. TCR beta CDR3 region amplification was performed from RNA transcripts. With the HTBI primer set, the TCR CDR3 went through a first round of RT-PCR. TCRdb processed the multiplex PCR reads anew with MiXCR; each CDR3 protein has one entry. The repertoire holds almost 35,000 distinct CDR3 sequences, with about 53% as singletons. Trimming took 5 bases from V and 5 from J; bases not matched to a gene: 13. Per the germline V gene, CDR1 is SEHNR and CDR2 is FQNEAQ (reference sequence). The CDR3 contains 17 residues.

The sequence was obtained from a woman aged 40 to 55 with Graves' ophthalmopathy. Material: blood. The J gene is TRBJ1-4, the V gene TRBV7-9; 8 bases align to TRBD1. The CDR3 spells CASSQLTGGTYNEKLFF. Written as DNA, the CDR3 is TGTGCCAGCAGCCAATTAACAGGGGGGACTTACAATGAAAAACTGTTTTTT.